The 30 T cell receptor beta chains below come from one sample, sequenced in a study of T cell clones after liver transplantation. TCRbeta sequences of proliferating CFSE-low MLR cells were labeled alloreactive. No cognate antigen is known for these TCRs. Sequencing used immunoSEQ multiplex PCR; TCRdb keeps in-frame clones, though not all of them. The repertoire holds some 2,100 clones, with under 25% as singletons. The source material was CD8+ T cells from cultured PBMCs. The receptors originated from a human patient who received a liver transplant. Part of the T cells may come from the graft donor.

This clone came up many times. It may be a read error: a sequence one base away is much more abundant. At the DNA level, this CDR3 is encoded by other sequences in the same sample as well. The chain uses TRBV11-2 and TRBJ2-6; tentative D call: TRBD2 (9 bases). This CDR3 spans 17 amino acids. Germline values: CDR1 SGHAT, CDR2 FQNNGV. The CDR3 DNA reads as TGCGCCCGCGGGGGGGGACAGGTTATCTCTGGGGCCAACGTCCTGACTTTC. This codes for CARGGGQVISGANVLTF.

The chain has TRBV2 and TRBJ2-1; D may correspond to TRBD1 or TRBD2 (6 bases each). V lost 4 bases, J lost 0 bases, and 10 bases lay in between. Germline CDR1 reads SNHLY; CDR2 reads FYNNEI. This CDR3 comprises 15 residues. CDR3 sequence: CASSGGGSSYNEQFF. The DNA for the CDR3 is TGTGCCAGCAGTGGAGGGGGGAGCTCCTACAATGAGCAGTTCTTC.

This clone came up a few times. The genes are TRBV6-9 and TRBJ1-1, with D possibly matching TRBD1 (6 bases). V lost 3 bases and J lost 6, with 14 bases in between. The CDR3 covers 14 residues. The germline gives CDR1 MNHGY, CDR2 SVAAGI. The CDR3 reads CASSYSMGAPEAFF. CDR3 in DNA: TGTGCCAGCAGTTACTCGATGGGGGCCCCTGAAGCTTTCTTT.

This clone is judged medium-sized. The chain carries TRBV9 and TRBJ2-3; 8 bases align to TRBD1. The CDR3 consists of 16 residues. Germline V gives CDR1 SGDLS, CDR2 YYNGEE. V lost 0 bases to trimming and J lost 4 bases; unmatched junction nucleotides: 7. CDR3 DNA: TGTGCCAGCAGCGTAGACCCGGACAGGGTGGCAGATACGCAGTATTTT. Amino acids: CASSVDPDRVADTQYF.

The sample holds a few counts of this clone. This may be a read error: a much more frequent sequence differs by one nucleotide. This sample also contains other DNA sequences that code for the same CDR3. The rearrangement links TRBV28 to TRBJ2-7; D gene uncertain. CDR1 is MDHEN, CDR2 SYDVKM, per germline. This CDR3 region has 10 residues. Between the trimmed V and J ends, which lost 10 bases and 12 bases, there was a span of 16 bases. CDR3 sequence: CATTSRGTYF. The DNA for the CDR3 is TGTGCCACTACATCTCGCGGCACGTACTTC.

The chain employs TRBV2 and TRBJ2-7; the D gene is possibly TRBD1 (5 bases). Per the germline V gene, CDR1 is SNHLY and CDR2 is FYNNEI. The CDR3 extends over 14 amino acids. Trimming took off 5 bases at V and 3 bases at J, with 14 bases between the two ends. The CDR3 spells CASSLGANNYEQYF. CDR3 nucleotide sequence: TGTGCCAGCAGTTTAGGGGCCAATAACTACGAGCAGTACTTC.

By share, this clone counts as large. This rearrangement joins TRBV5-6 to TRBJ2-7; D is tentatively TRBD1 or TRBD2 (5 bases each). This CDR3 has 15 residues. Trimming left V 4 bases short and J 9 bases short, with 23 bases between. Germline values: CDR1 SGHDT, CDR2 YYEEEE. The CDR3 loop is CASSPERGELRVQYF. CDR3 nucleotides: TGTGCCAGCAGCCCCGAGAGGGGCGAACTACGAGTGCAGTACTTC.

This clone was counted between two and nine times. CDR3 protein: CASSGDRVRYEQYF. CDR3 coding DNA: TGTGCCAGCAGCGGGGACAGGGTACGGTACGAGCAGTACTTC. This chain links TRBV7-3 with TRBJ2-7; TRBD1 aligns across 9 bases. The CDR3 covers 14 residues. From germline, CDR1 is SGHTA and CDR2 FQGTGA. The junction had 6 bases not matched to a gene; V was cut back by 5 bases and J by 4 bases.

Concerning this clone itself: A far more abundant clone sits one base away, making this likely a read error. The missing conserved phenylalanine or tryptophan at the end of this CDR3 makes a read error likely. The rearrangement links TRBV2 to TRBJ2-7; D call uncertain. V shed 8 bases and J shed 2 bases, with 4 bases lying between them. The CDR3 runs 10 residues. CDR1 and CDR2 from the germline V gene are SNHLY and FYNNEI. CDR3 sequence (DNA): TGTGCCAGCGGGGCCTACGAGCAGTACCTC. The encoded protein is CASGAYEQYL.

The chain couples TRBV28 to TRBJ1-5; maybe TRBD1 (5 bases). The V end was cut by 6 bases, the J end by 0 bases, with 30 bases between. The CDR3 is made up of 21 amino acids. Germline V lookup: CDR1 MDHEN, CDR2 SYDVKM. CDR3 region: CASRFPPRDGETSYSNQPQHF. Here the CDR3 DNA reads TGTGCCAGCAGGTTCCCTCCCCGGGACGGCGAGACTTCTTATAGCAATCAGCCCCAGCATTTT.

The CDR3 sequence: CASSTDRGGTDTQYF. The CDR3 DNA reads TGTGCCAGCAGTACAGACAGGGGAGGCACAGATACGCAGTATTTT. The genes are TRBV27 and TRBJ2-3, with 8 bases lining up with TRBD1. The V gene's germline CDR1 is MNHEY and CDR2 SMNVEV (reference sequence). Trimming removed 5 bases from V and 1 base from J; junction bases left unmatched: 5. This CDR3 is built from 15 residues.

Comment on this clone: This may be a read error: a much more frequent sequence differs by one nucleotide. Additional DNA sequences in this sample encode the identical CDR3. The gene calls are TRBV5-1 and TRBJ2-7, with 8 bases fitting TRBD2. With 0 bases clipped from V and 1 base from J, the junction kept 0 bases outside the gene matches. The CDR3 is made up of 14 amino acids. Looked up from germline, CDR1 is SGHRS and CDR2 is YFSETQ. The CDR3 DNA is TGCGCCAGCAGCTTGGCGGGAGGGTCCTACGAGCAGTACTTC. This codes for CASSLAGGSYEQYF. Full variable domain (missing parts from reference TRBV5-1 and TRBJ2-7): KAGVTQTPRYLIKTRGQQVTLSCSPISGHRSVSWYQQTPGQGLQFLFEYFSETQRNKGNFPGRFSGRQFSNSRSEMNVSTLELGDSALYLCASSLAGGSYEQYFGPGTRLTVT.

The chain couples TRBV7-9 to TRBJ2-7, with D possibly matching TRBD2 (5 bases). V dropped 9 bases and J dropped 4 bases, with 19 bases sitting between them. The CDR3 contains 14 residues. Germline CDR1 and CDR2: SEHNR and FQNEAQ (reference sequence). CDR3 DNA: TGTGCCAGTGCCTTGGGGAGCGGCGGGTACGAGCAGTACTTC. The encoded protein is CASALGSGGYEQYF.

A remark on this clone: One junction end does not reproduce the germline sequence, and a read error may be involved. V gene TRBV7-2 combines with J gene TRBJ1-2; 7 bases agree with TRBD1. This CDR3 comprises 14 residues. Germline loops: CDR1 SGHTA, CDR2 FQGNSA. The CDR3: CASSQDLQGYGYTF. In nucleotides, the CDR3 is TGCGCCAGCAGCCAAGATCTACAGGGGTATGGCTACACCTTC.

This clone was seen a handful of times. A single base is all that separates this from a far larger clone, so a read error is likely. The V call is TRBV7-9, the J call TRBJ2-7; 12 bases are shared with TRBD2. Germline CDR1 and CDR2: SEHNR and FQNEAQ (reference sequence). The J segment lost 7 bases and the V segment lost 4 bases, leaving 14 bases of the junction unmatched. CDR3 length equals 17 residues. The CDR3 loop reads CASSSPEASGRGYEQYF. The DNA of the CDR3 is TGTGCCAGCAGCTCCCCGGAGGCTAGCGGGAGGGGGTATGAGCAGTACTTC.

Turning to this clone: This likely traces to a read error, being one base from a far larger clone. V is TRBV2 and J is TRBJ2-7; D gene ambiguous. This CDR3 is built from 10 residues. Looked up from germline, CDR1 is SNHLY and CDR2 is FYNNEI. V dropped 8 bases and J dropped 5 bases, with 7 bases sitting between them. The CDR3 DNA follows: TGTGCCAGCGGCGCCCACGAGCAGTACTTC. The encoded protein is CASGAHEQYF.

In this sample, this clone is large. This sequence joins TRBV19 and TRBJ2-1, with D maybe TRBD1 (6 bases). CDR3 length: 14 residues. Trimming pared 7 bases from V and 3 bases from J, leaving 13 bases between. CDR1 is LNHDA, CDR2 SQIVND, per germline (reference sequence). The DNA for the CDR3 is TGTGCCAGTAAATGGACAGACGACTACAATGAGCAGTTCTTC. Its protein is CASKWTDDYNEQFF. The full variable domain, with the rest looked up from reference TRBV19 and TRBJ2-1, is DGGITQSPKYLFRKEGQNVTLSCEQNLNHDAMYWYRQDPGQGLRLIYYSQIVNDFQKGDIAEGYSVSREKKESFPLTVTSAQKNPTAFYLCASKWTDDYNEQFFGPGTRLTVL.

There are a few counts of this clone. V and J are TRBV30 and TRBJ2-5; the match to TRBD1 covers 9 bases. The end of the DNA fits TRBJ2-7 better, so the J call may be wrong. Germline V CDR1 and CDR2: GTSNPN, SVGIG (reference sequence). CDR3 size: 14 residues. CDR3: CAWSGDRAPYEQYF. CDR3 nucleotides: TGTGCCTGGAGTGGGGACAGGGCCCCCTACGAGCAGTACTTC.

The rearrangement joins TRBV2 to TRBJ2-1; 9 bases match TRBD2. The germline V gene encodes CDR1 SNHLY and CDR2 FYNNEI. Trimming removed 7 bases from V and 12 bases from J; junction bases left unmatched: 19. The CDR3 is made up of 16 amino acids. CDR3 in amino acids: CASIPYGLASAGGQFF. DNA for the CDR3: TGTGCCAGCATCCCCTACGGACTAGCGAGCGCGGGGGGGCAGTTCTTC. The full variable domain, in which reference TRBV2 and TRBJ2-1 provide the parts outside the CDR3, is EPEVTQTPSHQVTQMGQEVILRCVPISNHLYFYWYRQILGQKVEFLVSFYNNEISEKSEIFDDQFSVERPDGSNFTLKIRSTKLEDSAMYFCASIPYGLASAGGQFFGPGTRLTVL.

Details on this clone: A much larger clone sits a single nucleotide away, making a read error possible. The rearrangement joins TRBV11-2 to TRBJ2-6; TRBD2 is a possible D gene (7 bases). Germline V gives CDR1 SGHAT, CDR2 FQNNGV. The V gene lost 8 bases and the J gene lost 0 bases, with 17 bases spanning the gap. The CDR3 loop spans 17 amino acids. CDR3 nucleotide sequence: TGTGCCAGCGGGGGGGCACAGGTTAGCTCTGGGGCCAACGTCCTGACTTTC. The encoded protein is CASGGAQVSSGANVLTF.

CDR3 bases: TGTGCCAGCAGCTTAAGACTAGCGGGCCCCAATGAGCAGTTCTTC. Its protein is CASSLRLAGPNEQFF. The chain is built from TRBV7-2 and TRBJ2-1; 10 bases agree with TRBD2. The CDR3 is made up of 15 amino acids. V lost 2 bases to trimming and J lost 6 bases; unmatched junction nucleotides: 4. Per germline, CDR1 SGHTA and CDR2 FQGNSA. Full variable domain (outside the CDR3, taken from reference TRBV7-2 and TRBJ2-1): GAGVSQSPSNKVTEKGKDVELRCDPISGHTALYWYRQSLGQGLEFLIYFQGNSAPDKSGLPSDRFSAERTGGSVSTLTIQRTQQEDSAVYLCASSLRLAGPNEQFFGPGTRLTVL.

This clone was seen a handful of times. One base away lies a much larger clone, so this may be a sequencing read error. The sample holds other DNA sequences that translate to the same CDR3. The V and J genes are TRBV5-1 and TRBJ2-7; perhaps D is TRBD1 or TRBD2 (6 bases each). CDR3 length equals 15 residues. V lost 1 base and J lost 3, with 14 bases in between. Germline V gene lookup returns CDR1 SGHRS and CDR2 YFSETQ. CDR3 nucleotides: TGCGCCAGCAGCTTGAGGGGGGATCCCGTCTACGAGCAGTACTTC. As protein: CASSLRGDPVYEQYF.

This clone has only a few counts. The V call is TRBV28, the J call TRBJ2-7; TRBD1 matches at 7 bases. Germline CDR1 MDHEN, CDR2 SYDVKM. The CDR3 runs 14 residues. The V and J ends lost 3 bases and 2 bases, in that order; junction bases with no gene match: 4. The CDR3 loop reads CASSLPGTAYEQYF. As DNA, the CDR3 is TGTGCCAGCAGTTTGCCCGGGACAGCCTACGAGCAGTACTTC.

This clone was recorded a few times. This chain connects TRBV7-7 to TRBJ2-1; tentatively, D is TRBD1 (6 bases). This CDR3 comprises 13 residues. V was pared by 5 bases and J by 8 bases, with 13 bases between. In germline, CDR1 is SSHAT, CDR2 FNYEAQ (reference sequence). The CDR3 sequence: CASSIGPGDEQFF. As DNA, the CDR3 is TGTGCCAGCAGCATTGGCCCAGGGGATGAGCAGTTCTTC.

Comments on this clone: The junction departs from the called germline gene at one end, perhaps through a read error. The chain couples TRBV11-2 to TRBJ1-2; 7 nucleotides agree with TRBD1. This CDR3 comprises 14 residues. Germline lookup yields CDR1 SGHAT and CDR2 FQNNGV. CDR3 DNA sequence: TGCGCCAGCAGCCAAGATCTACAGGGGTATGGCTACACCTTC. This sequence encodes CASSQDLQGYGYTF.

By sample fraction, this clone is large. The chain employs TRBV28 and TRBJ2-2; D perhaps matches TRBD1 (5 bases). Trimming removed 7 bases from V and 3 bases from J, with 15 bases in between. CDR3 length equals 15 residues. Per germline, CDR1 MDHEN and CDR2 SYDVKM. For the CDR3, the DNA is TGTGCCAGCACCCCCCCCAGGGTCTACACCGGGGAGCTGTTTTTT. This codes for CASTPPRVYTGELFF.

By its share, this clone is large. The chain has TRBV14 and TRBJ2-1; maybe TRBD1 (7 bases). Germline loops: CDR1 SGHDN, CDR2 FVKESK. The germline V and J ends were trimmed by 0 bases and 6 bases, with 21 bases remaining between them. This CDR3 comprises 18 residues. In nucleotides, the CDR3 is TGTGCCAGCAGCCAAGATACAGTAGGAGGGGGCCTAGGCAATGAGCAGTTCTTC. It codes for CASSQDTVGGGLGNEQFF.

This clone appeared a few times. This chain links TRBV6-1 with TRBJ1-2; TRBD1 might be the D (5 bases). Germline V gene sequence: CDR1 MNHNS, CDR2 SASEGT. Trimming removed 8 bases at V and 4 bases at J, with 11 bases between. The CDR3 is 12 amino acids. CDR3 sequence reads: CASLGPTYGYTF. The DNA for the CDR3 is TGTGCCAGCCTGGGACCGACCTATGGCTACACCTTC.

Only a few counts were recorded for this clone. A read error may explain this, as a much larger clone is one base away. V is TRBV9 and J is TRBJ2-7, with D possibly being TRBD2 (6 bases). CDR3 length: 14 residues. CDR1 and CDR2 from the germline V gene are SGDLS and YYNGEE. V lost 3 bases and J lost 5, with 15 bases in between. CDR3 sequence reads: CASSESGRCDEQYF. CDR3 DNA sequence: TGTGCCAGCAGCGAAAGTGGGAGGTGTGACGAGCAGTACTTC.

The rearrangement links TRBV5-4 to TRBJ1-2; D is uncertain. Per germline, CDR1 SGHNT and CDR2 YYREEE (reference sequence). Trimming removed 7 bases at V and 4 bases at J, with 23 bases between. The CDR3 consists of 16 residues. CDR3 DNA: TGTGCCAGCCCTTATCGCGTACCAGGAAAGATCTATGGCTACACCTTC. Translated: CASPYRVPGKIYGYTF.